The TCR beta chain described here comes from a study of shared clonotypes between healthy human individuals. Some clones are missing from TCRdb's copy, which holds only in-frame ones; the method was immunoSEQ multiplex PCR. Among just over 2,000,000 clones listed, roughly 96% were seen once. A CD45RA-negative memory subset and a CD45RA+ naive subset were separated from the CD4+ cells. This clone was recorded a few times. Its specificity is unknown. In the same sample, other DNA sequences code for this CDR3. The study, taken as a whole, reports: Incompleteness in sorted-subset sequencing, despite large depth, was shown by rarefaction.

The sequenced sample consisted of naive CD4+ T cells sorted from blood. Subset in this sample: CD45RA+ positively selected. This clonotype originated in a man in his late teens or twenties in good health.

The CDR3 sequence is CASSPKGNTEAFF. CDR3 sequence (DNA): TGTGCCAGCTCACCGAAAGGGAACACTGAAGCTTTCTTT. The V call is TRBV18, the J call TRBJ1-1; D remains ambiguous. V was pared by 3 bases and J by 1 base, with 6 bases between. The CDR3 spans 13 residues. Germline V gene lookup returns CDR1 KGHSH and CDR2 LQKENI.